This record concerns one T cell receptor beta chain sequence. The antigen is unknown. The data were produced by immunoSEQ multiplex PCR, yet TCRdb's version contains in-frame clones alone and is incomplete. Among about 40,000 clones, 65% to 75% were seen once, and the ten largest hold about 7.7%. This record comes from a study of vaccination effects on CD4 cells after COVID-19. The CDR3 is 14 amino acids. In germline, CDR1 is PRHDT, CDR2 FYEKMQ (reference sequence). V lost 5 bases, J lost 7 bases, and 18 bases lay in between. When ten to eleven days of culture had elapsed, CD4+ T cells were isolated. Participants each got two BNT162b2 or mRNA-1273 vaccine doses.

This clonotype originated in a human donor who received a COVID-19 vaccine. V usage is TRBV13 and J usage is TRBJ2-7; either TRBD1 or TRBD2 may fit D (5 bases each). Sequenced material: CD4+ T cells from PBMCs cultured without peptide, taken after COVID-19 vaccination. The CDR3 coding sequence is TGTGCCAGCAGCGCCGGCTGGGGACGTGGGGAGCAGTACTTC. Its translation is CASSAGWGRGEQYF.